This T cell receptor beta chain was identified during a study of regulatory T cells in long-lasting Graves disease. This clonotype was counted only a few times. CDR3 regions were amplified by Arm-PCR using iRepertoire HTBI primers to build TCR beta libraries. One entry per CDR3 protein, called by TCRdb with MiXCR from the multiplex PCR reads. This table holds 500,000 to 700,000 distinct CDR3 sequences, about 15% found once. The V gene lost 5 bases and the J gene lost 7 bases, with 17 bases spanning the gap. The V gene's germline CDR1 is SEHNR and CDR2 FQNEAQ (reference sequence). This CDR3 has 14 residues. Time point here: newly diagnosed GD, antithyroid drugs for less than 3 months. Making the TCR library involved RNA that had been extracted from PBMCs. These same records also appear under a second study, on T cells in Graves' hyperthyroidism and ophthalmopathy.

The chain recombines TRBV7-9 with TRBJ1-2; a possible D gene is TRBD1 (5 bases). This clonotype was sampled from a woman in her 30s with Graves disease. The sample in question was peripheral blood mononuclear cells (PBMCs), obtained at new diagnosis, from a patient treated with antithyroid drugs. This chain's CDR3 is CASSPGTPISGYTF. The CDR3 coding sequence is TGTGCCAGCAGCCCCGGGACTCCAATCAGTGGCTACACCTTC.